This T cell receptor (beta chain) was found in a study of vaccination effects on CD4 cells after COVID-19. Study conclusions and caveats: Early timepoints after infection were absent, and convalescent patients were few in the study.

This CDR3 has 18 residues. V shed 4 bases and J 1 base; nucleotides not matched to a gene: 12. Looked up from germline, CDR1 is SGHRS and CDR2 is YFSETQ. TCRdb's table, derived via immunoSEQ multiplex PCR, lists solely in-frame clones and lacks some. The repertoire consists of around 30,000 clones, with roughly two thirds occurring once and the leading ten covering around 27%. Notes on this clone: Its antigen is still unknown.

Using viral peptide pools, the ViraFEST assay grew out antigen-specific CD4+ T cells prior to sequencing. It was after approximately 11 days of culture that CD4+ T cells were isolated. Nobody among the vaccine recipients had prior SARS-CoV-2 infection (nucleocapsid antibodies were negative). Supplemented with about 9.9 IU/ml IL-2 and 10 ug/ml peptides, a few million PBMC per well were kept in culture. IL-2 medium supplanted half the medium on days 3 and 7. The V gene is TRBV5-1, the J gene TRBJ1-1, with 11 bases fitting TRBD1. This sample comprised CD4+ T cells from PBMCs cultured with HCoV-229E spike peptides, obtained before COVID-19 vaccination. The receptor was derived from a human donor who received a COVID-19 vaccine. The CDR3 sequence: CASSTSGQGVPANTEAFF. In DNA form, the CDR3 reads TGCGCCAGCAGCACATCGGGACAGGGGGTCCCTGCGAACACTGAAGCTTTCTTT. The entire variable domain, with the rest obtained from reference TRBV5-1 and TRBJ1-1, is as follows: KAGVTQTPRYLIKTRGQQVTLSCSPISGHRSVSWYQQTPGQGLQFLFEYFSETQRNKGNFPGRFSGRQFSNSRSEMNVSTLELGDSALYLCASSTSGQGVPANTEAFFGQGTRLTVV.